This is a list of T cell receptor beta chains from one sample in a study of blood T cell repertoires in COVID-19. Profiling relied on immunoSEQ multiplex PCR, and the TCRdb table lists in-frame clones only, not all of them. Counted here are 140,000 or so clones, about 86% occurring once; the ten biggest clones make up less than 10%. The specimen sequenced was peripheral blood. The receptors originated from a woman in her forties or fifties with active or convalescent COVID-19. The CDR3 runs from the conserved cysteine through the conserved F or W. Size is stated for part of the rows, as once, few or many counts, or as a class when the clone is expanded.

clone size,V gene,CDR3 protein
-,TRBV6-5,CASSEGGANYGYTF
-,TRBV30,CAWSLGGSLSGNTIYF
once,TRBV9,CASTVGQGEYNEQFF
-,TRBV9,CASSVVTGGFTEAFF
-,TRBV28,CASSSNSASNQPQHF
-,TRBV27,CASSPGAGTVSSGANVLTF
few,TRBV5-1,CASSLGVGTGDEQYF
-,TRBV27,CASSFITGPIAYEQYF
-,TRBV5-1,CASSLAGGAAGELFF
once,TRBV29-1,CSVCLAGLSSYEQYF
-,TRBV7-3,CASSPLAGGERYNEQFF
few,TRBV11-1,CASSLARGYEQYF
-,TRBV5-1,CASSLDTGTEAFF
-,TRBV28,CASSRISSGDTDTQYF
-,TRBV28,CASSLGTSGGAGGTQYF
-,TRBV28,CASSPPRTGTGLPGYTF
-,TRBV11-2,CASSPASQIYGYTF
-,TRBV30,CAWSVGTSGGNTIYF
-,TRBV7-3,CASSPTGGSDYYGYTF
once,TRBV19,CASSRPSGGRTDTQYF
-,TRBV7-9,CASSLSQGNTEAFF
-,TRBV7-2,CASSLAASRFDSSYEQYF
once,TRBV27,CASSPHQGARGNTIYF
-,TRBV7-2,CASSLARSGGYTF
-,TRBV27,CASSLGETYEQYF
-,TRBV7-8,CASSRQSRNSPLHF
many,TRBV5-1,CASSQLATSTDTQYF
-,TRBV12-3/TRBV12-4,CASIDRGGDEQFF
-,TRBV7-8,CASSPRRQESGANVLTF
-,TRBV28,CASSFGGGDQYF
-,TRBV30,CAWTRGENTEAFF
-,TRBV4-1,CASSQASGEGYTF
-,TRBV7-2,CACNSGEVMNEQFF
-,TRBV7-9,CASEDRFNYEQYF
-,TRBV5-4,CASSLAGTLAKNIQYF
few,TRBV7-3,CASSLNRAGDGDTQYF
-,TRBV24-1,CATSDRLWGTTYNEQFF
-,TRBV7-9,CASSLGEELNTEAFF
-,TRBV4-2,CASSQDPGQPTGELFF
many,TRBV7-2,CASSLVSVNTEAFF
-,TRBV7-8,CASKGLADHSEQYF
-,TRBV7-2,CASSLPLTGFGYTF
-,TRBV28,CASSLGGEGHEQYF
-,TRBV15,CATSRGDQRYEQYF
-,TRBV4-3,CASSQWTGGIRTEAFF
-,TRBV27,CASIRRAGLINEQFF
-,TRBV10-3,CAISARDFQPQHF
-,TRBV28,CASSLLPGQGRVEAFF
-,TRBV9,CASSDRDRSSYNSPLHF
-,TRBV7-2,CASSLATTGGNEQYF
few,TRBV4-3,CASSQPTVAKNIQYF
-,TRBV7-9,CASSPSSGANVLTF
-,TRBV7-9,CASEPSLGTGIYEQYF
-,TRBV7-2,CASSYLLKSPTGGQETQYF
-,TRBV13,CASSLGSSGFDTQYF
few,TRBV28,CASTPLRSYGNTIYF
-,TRBV15,CATSRGAAGSYEQYF
-,TRBV12-3/TRBV12-4,CASSLRASGKFF
-,TRBV4-1,CASSPHRGRDTDTQYF
-,TRBV6-2/TRBV6-3,CASSPWTGYNSPLHF